The sequence of this TCR beta chain was determined in a study of post-analysis software for immune sequencing data. Unique molecular identifiers were built into the TCR beta cDNA libraries. In TCRdb, the PCR reads were re-called with MiXCR into one record per CDR3 protein. This table holds about 540,000 distinct CDR3 sequences, approximately 31% found once. Findings and caveats of the study: Elevated frequency relative to controls characterized several TRBV segments in patients, TRBV5-6, TRBV5-1 and TRBV20-1 among them.

The V end was cut by 6 bases, the J end by 1 base, with 9 bases between. Germline V CDR1 and CDR2: SNHLY, FYNNEI. The CDR3 is 14 residues long. Remarks on this clonotype: The antigen remains unidentified.

What was sequenced was blood. The chain links TRBV2 to TRBJ2-2; no definite D call. This TCR was sampled from a girl aged 2-17 years with multiple sclerosis. CDR3 in DNA: TGTGCCAGCAGCGAAATACTGAACACCGGGGAGCTGTTTTTT. Its protein is CASSEILNTGELFF.